The T cell receptor beta chain under discussion was sequenced for a study of blood T cell repertoires in COVID-19. The overall study: Acute and convalescent COVID-19 specimens originated in the United States, Italy and Spain. The analysed material was cDNA or gDNA that came from T cells, B-cell-depleted T cells, or PBMCs.

J was trimmed by 1 base and V by 0 bases; bases with no gene match: 10. Germline values: CDR1 LNHNV, CDR2 YYDKDF (reference sequence). The CDR3 has 21 residues. Per the study methods: The assay estimated nucleated cells by amplifying reference gene primers. The table came from immunoSEQ multiplex PCR; TCRdb's copy has only in-frame clones and leaves some out. V and J calls and clone size are those listed in that table; D and trimming were worked out from the DNA. In the table there are approximately 280,000 clones, 80% to 90% of which are singletons. The chain couples TRBV15 to TRBJ2-4; 15 nucleotides line up with TRBD2. This sequence was found in a woman in her 70s with acute or convalescent COVID-19. Sequencing was carried out using peripheral blood. Here the CDR3 DNA reads TGTGCCACCAGCAGAGATGACCGGACTAGCGGGGGGGCAGGGGCCAAAAACATTCAGTACTTC. Protein sequence: CATSRDDRTSGGAGAKNIQYF.